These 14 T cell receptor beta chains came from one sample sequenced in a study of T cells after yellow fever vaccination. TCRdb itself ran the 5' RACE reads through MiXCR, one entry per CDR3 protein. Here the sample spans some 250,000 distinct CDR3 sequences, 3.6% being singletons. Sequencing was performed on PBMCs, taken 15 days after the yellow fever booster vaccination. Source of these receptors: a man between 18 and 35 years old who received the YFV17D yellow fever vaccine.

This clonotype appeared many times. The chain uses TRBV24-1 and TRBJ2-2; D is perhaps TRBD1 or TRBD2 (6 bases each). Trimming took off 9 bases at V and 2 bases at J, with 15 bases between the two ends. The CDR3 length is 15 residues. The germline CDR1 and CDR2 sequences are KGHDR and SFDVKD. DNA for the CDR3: TGTGCCACCGCCGGGGGACATCATAACACCGGGGAGCTGTTTTTT. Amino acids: CATAGGHHNTGELFF.

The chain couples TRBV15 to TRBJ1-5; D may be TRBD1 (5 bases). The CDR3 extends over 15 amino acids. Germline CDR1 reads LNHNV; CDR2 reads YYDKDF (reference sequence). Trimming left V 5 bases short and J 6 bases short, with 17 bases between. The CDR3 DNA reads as TGTGCCACCAGCCCAACGGGGGACCGAGGTCAGCCCCAGCATTTT. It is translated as CATSPTGDRGQPQHF.

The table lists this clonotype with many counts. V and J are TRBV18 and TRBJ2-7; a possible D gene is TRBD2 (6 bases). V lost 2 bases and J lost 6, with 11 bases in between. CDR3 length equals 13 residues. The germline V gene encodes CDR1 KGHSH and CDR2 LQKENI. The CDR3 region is CASSPRTKGEQYV. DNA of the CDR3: TGTGCCAGCTCACCAAGGACTAAGGGCGAGCAGTACGTC.

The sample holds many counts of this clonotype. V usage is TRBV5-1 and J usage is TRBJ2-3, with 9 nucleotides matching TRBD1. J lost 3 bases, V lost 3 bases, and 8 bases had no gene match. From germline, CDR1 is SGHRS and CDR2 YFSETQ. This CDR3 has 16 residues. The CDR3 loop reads CASSSWTGEGTDTQYF. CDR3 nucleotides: TGCGCCAGCAGCTCCTGGACAGGGGAGGGAACAGATACGCAGTATTTT.

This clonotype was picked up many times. In DNA form, the CDR3 reads TGTGCCAGAAGGACCACTAGCGGGGGGGTCTCCTACAATGAGCAGTTCTTC. It yields the protein CARRTTSGGVSYNEQFF. V usage is TRBV2 and J usage is TRBJ2-1; 13 bases fit TRBD2. The V gene end was trimmed by 9 bases and the J gene end by 0 bases; junction bases not matched to a gene: 8. Looked up from germline, CDR1 is SNHLY and CDR2 is FYNNEI. The CDR3 runs to 17 residues.

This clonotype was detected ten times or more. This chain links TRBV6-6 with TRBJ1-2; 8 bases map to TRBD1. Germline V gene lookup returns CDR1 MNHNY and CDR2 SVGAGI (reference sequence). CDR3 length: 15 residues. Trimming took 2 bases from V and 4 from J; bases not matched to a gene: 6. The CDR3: CASSYEPGQVYGYTF. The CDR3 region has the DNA TGTGCCAGCAGTTACGAACCGGGACAGGTCTATGGCTACACCTTC.

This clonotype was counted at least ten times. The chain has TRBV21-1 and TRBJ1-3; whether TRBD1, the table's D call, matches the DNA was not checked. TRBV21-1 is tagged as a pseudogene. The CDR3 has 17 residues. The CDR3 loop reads CASSKEDSLFSGNTIYF. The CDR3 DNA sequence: TGTGCCAGCAGCAAAGAAGACAGCTTGTTTTCTGGAAACACCATATATTTT.

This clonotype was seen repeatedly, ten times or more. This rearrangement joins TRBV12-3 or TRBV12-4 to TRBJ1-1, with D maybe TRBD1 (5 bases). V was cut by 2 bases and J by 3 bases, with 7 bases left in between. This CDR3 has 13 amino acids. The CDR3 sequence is CASSLMGDTEAFF. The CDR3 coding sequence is TGTGCCAGCAGTTTAATGGGGGACACTGAAGCTTTCTTT.

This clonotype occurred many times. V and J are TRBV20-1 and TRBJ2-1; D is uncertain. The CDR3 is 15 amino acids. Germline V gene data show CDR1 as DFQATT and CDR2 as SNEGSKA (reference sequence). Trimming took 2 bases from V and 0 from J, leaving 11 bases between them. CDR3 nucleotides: TGCAGTGCTAGACCAATACAAAGCTCCTACAATGAGCAGTTCTTC. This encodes CSARPIQSSYNEQFF.

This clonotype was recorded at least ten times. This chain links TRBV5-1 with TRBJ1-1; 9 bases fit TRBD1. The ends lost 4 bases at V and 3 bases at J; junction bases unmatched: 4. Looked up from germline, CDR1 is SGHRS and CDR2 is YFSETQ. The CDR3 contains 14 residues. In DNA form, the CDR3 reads TGCGCCAGCAGCAGGTGGACAGGGGACACTGAAGCTTTCTTT. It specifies CASSRWTGDTEAFF.

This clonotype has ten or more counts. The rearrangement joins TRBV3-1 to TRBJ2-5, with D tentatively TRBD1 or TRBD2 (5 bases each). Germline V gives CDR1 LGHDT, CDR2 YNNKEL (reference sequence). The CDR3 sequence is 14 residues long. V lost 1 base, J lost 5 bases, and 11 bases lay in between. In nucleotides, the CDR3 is TGTGCCAGCAGCCAAGTAAGGGGAGTGGAGACCCAGTACTTC. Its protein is CASSQVRGVETQYF.

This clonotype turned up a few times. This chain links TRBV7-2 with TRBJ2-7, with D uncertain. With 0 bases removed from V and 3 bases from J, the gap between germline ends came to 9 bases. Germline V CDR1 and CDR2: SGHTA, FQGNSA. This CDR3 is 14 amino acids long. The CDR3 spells CASSLAGYSYEQYF. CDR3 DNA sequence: TGTGCCAGCAGCTTAGCCGGGTATAGCTACGAGCAGTACTTC.

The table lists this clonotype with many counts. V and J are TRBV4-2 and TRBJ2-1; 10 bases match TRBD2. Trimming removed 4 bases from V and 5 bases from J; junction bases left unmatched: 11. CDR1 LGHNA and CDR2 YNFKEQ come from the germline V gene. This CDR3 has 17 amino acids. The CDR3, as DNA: TGTGCCAGCAGCCCCTTAAACCTAGCGGGGGAACACAATGAGCAGTTCTTC. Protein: CASSPLNLAGEHNEQFF.

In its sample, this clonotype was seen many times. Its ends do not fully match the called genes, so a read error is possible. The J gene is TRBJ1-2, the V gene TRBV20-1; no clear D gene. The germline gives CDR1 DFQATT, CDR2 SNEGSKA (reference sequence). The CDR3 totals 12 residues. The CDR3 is CSTSTENYGYTF. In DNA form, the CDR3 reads TGCAGTACTAGTACAGAAAACTATGGCTACACCTTC.